This TCR beta chain was obtained from a study of blood T cells in healthy people across ages (dated by TCRdb to between 2014 and 2017). Some background on the complete study: In model experiments, roughly one uniquely barcoded TCR beta cDNA molecule per two T cells was captured by template switching. To track age-related changes in TCR beta repertoire diversity, the study relied on deep sequencing normalized with unique cDNA molecular identifiers. The donors were divided into four age groups: young (average around 16 years), middle-aged (about 39), aged (approximately 62) and long-lived (roughly 82). Two additional independent replicas of 1 million unique cDNA reads from the same blood draw were analyzed for two donors (one aged 18 to 30 and one aged 80 or older). Donors of different ages were randomly distributed across sequencing lanes to avoid experimental bias. Points the paper makes about the study in general: Observed TCR beta diversity per million T cells fell roughly linearly with age, and a significant reduction was already apparent by age around 40. Observed TCR beta diversity correlated strongly with the percentage of naive T cells measured by flow cytometry. Bulk unsorted PBMC profiling prevented conclusive comparison of naive and antigen-experienced compartments. Compared with the aged group, the long-lived group had more naive CD4+ T cells, fewer expanded clones and increased TCR diversity, a pattern suggesting age selection. Estimates of total diversity based on one million sequenced T cells were regarded as lower bounds and as underestimates. Because donor CMV infection status was unknown, age-related changes in expanded clonotypes were potentially confounded.

From a lookup of the germline V gene, CDR1 and CDR2 are MNHEY and SVGEGT. For this chain, trimming is 5 bases at the V end and 7 bases at the J end, and the number of junction bases without a gene match is 11. From the cysteine through the phenylalanine, the CDR3 covers 16 amino acids. CDR3 DNA is the only sequence kept; it has 48 bases, read in frame from the first base. Note on this clonotype: The antigen it binds to is not known. Per-base quality was not reported, and no clone a single base away is much larger than it.

Library prep was done by 5' RACE. Sequencing was performed on an Illumina HiSeq 2500. A second roughly 6 to 11 cycle PCR used a sample-barcoded 5' primer and a J-beta primer mix. A unique molecular identifier was introduced onto each TCR beta cDNA molecule by a template-switch 5' adaptor carrying 12 random nucleotides. Each sample yielded at least 2.5 million CDR3-containing paired-end reads. First-strand cDNA was synthesized from all RNA with the Mint cDNA synthesis kit, primed by a TRBC-specific oligonucleotide. All cDNA was treated with uracil-DNA glycosylase and then went through a first 18-cycle PCR with the universal primers M1SS and BC2_uni_R. The authors' pipeline ran thus. Each sample was normalized by randomly selecting 1 million high-quality reads, each carrying a distinct molecular identifier. Reads sharing molecular identifiers were discarded rather than binned into consensus sequences. MiTCR, run with a Q25 quality threshold and the strictest error-elimination algorithm, handled CDR3 identification, clonotype clustering and error correction. Lower-bound total TCR beta diversity was estimated with a nonparametric unseen species model using Euler transformation. TCRdb reworked the public reads: Q25 trimming with fastp, MiXCR clone assembly, productive beta chains retained. Entries are consolidated by CDR3 protein sequence, retaining the most common genes and DNA. The V and J calls were determined by TCRdb, not by the authors. The sample contains hundreds of thousands of distinct CDR3 sequences, around 45% of them found a single time. The ten most abundant clones make up 30% to 35% of the sample.

The donors were some 36 Caucasian individuals from Russia, aged about 6 to 100 years, who were systemically healthy. Approximately 9 milliliters of peripheral blood were collected from each donor into EDTA-treated Vacutainer tubes. Ficoll-Paque density-gradient centrifugation was used to isolate PBMCs, with at least 6 million per sample. Trizol reagent was used to extract total RNA from PBMCs, with at least 5.5 micrograms per sample. For every donor, an aliquot of PBMCs went through flow cytometry to measure the percentages of naive CD45RAhigh/CD27high T cells. The sequence links TRBV6-2 or TRBV6-3 to TRBJ2-1; 10 nucleotides in the junction match TRBD2. The sequenced sample consisted of blood. This receptor was identified in a woman aged 55-69 years in good health. At the DNA level, the sequence is TGTGCCAGCAGTCCACGGCTAGCGGGAGTAATGAATGAGCAGTTCTTC. Its product reads: CASSPRLAGVMNEQFF.